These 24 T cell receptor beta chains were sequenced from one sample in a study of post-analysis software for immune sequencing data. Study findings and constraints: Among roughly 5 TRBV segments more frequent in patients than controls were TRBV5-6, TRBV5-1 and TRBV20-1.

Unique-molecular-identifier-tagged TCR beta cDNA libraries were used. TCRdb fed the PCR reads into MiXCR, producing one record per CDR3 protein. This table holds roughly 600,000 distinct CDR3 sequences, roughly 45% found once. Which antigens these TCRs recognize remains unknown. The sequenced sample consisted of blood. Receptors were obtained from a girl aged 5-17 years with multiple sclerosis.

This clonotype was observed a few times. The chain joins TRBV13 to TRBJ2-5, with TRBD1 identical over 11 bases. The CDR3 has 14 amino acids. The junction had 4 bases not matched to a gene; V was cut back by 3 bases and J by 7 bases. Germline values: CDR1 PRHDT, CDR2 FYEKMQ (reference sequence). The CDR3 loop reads CASSFSGTGGTQYF. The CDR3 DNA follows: TGTGCCAGCAGCTTTTCCGGGACAGGGGGGACCCAGTACTTC.

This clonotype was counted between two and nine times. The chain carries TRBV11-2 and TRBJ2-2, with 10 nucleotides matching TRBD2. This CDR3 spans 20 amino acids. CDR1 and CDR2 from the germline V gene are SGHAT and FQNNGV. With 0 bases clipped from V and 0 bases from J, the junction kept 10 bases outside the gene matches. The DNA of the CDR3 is TGTGCCAGCAGCTTAGATCGTCTTAGCGGGAGGACGTCGAACACCGGGGAGCTGTTTTTT. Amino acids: CASSLDRLSGRTSNTGELFF. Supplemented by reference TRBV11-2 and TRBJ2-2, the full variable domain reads EAGVAQSPRYKIIEKRQSVAFWCNPISGHATLYWYQQILGQGPKLLIQFQNNGVVDDSQLPKDRFSAERLKGVDSTLKIQPAKLEDSAVYLCASSLDRLSGRTSNTGELFFGEGSRLTVL.

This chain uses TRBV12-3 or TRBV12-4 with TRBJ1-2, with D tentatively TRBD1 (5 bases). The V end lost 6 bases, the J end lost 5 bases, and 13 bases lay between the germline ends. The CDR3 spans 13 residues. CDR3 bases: TGTGCCAGCAGCTCCAGGGTGGTGTATGGCTACACCTTC. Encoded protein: CASSSRVVYGYTF.

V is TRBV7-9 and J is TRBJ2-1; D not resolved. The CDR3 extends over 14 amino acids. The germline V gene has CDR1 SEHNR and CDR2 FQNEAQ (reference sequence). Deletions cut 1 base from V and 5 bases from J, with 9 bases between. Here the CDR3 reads CASSLELGHNEQFF. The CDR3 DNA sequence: TGTGCCAGCAGCTTAGAACTTGGGCACAATGAGCAGTTCTTC.

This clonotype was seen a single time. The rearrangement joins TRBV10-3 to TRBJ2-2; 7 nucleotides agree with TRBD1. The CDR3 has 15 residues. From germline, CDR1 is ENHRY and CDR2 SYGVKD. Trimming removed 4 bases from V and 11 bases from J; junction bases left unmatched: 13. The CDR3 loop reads CAISVPDTGAQELFF. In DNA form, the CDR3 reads TGTGCCATCAGTGTGCCGGACACAGGGGCCCAAGAGCTGTTTTTT.

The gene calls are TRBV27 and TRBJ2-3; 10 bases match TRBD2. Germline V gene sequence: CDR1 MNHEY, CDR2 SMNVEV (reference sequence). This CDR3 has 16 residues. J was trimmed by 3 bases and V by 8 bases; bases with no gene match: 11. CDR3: CASGVLAGDATDTQYF. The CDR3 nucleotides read TGTGCCAGCGGTGTGCTAGCGGGAGACGCAACAGATACGCAGTATTTT.

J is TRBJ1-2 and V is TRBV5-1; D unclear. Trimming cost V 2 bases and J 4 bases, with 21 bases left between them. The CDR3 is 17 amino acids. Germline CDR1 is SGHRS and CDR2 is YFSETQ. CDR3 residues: CASSFDVTRAARYGYTF. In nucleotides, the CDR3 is TGCGCCAGCAGCTTCGACGTGACAAGGGCCGCGCGCTATGGCTACACCTTC. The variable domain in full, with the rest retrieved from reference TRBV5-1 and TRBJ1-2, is KAGVTQTPRYLIKTRGQQVTLSCSPISGHRSVSWYQQTPGQGLQFLFEYFSETQRNKGNFPGRFSGRQFSNSRSEMNVSTLELGDSALYLCASSFDVTRAARYGYTFGSGTRLTVV.

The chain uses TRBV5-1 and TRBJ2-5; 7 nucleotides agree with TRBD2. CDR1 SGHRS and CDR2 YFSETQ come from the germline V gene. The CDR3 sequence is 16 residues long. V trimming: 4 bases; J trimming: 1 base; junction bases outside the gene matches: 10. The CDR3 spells CASSVPSGGAQETQYF. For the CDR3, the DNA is TGCGCCAGCAGCGTACCTAGCGGAGGGGCCCAAGAGACCCAGTACTTC. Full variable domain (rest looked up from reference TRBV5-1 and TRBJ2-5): KAGVTQTPRYLIKTRGQQVTLSCSPISGHRSVSWYQQTPGQGLQFLFEYFSETQRNKGNFPGRFSGRQFSNSRSEMNVSTLELGDSALYLCASSVPSGGAQETQYFGPGTRLLVL.

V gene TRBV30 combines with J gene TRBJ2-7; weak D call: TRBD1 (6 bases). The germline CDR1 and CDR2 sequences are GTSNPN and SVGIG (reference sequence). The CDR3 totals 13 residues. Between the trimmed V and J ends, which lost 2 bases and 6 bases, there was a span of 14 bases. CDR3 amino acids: CAWSITTGSEQYF. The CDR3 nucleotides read TGTGCCTGGAGTATTACCACAGGGAGCGAGCAGTACTTC.

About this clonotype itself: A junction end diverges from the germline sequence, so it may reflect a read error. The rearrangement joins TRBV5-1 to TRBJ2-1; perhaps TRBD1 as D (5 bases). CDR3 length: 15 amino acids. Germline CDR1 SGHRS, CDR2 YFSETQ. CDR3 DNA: TGCGCCAGCAGCCCAGACAGCAACTCCTACAATGAGCAGTTTTTC. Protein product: CASSPDSNSYNEQFF.

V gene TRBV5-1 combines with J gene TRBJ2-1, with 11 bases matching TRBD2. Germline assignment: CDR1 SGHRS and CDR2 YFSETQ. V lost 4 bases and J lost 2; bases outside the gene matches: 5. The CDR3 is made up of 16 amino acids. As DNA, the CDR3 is TGCGCCAGCAGCCTTCATAGCGGGGGGGCCTACAATGAGCAGTTCTTC. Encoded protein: CASSLHSGGAYNEQFF.

The DNA for the CDR3 is TGCGCCAGCAGGTCGCCTGGGACCGGGACTACCCACAATGAGCAGTTCTTC. It is translated as CASRSPGTGTTHNEQFF. The chain is built from TRBV5-1 and TRBJ2-1, with 7 bases matching TRBD2. Germline values: CDR1 SGHRS, CDR2 YFSETQ. V trimming: 5 bases; J trimming: 5 bases; junction bases outside the gene matches: 16. The length of the CDR3 is 17 residues.

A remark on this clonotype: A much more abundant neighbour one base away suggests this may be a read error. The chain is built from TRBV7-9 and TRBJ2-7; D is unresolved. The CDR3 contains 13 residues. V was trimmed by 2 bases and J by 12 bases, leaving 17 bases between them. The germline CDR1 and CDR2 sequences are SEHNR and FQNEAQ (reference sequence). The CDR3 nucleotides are TGTGCCAGCAGCTTAACTGATACTCCTTATAGGTACTTC. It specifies CASSLTDTPYRYF.

Here the CDR3 DNA reads TGCAGCGTTGGGCGGGAGGGTATTAGCTCCTACAATGAGCAGTTCTTC. It codes for CSVGREGISSYNEQFF. The rearrangement links TRBV29-1 to TRBJ2-1, with 9 bases fitting TRBD2. The CDR3 has 16 amino acids. V was clipped by 4 bases and J by 0 bases; unmatched bases: 7. From germline, CDR1 is SQVTM and CDR2 ANQGSEA.

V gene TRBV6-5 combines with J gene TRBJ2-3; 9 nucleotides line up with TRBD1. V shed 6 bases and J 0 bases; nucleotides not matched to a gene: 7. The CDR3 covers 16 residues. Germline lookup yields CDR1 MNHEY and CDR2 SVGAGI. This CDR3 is CASSLTGGLSTDTQYF. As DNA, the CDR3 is TGTGCCAGCAGCTTAACAGGGGGCCTAAGCACAGATACGCAGTATTTT.

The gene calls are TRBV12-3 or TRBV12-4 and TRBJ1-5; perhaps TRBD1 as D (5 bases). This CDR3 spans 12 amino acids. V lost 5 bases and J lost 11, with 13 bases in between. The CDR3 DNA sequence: TGTGCCAGCAGTCCCCAATCGGGGGCCCAGCATTTT. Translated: CASSPQSGAQHF.

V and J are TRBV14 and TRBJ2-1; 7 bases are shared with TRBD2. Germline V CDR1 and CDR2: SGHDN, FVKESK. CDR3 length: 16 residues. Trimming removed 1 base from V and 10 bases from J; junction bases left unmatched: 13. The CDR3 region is CASSQGQPRGGAEQFF. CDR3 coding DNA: TGTGCCAGCAGCCAAGGCCAACCCCGGGGAGGGGCCGAGCAGTTCTTC. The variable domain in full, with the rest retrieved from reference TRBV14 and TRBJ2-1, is EAGVTQFPSHSVIEKGQTVTLRCDPISGHDNLYWYRRVMGKEIKFLLHFVKESKQDESGMPNNRFLAERTGGTYSTLKVQPAELEDSGVYFCASSQGQPRGGAEQFFGPGTRLTVL.

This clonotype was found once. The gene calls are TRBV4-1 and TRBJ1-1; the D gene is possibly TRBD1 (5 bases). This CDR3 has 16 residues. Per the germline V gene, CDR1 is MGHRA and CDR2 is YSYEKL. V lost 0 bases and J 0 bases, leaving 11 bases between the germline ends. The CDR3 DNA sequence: TGCGCCAGCAGCCAAGATATCGGGGCCCTGAACACTGAAGCTTTCTTT. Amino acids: CASSQDIGALNTEAFF.

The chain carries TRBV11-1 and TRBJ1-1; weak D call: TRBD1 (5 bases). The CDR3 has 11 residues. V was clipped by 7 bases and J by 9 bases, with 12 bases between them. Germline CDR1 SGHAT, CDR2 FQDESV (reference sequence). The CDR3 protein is CASTRQGKAFF. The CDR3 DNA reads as TGTGCCAGCACCCGCCAGGGAAAAGCTTTCTTT.

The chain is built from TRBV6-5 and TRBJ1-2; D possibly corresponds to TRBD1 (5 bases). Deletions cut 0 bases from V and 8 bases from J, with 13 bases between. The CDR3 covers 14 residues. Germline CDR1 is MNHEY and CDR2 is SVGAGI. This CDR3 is CASSYSSGGRGYTF. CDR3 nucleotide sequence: TGTGCCAGCAGTTACTCTTCGGGGGGGAGAGGCTACACCTTC.

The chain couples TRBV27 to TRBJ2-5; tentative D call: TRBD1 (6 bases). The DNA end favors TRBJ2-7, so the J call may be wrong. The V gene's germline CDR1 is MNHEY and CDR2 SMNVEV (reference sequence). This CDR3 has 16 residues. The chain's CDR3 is CASSLSAGRGFYEQYF. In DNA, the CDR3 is TGTGCCAGCAGTTTATCCGCGGGCAGGGGTTTTTACGAGCAGTACTTC.

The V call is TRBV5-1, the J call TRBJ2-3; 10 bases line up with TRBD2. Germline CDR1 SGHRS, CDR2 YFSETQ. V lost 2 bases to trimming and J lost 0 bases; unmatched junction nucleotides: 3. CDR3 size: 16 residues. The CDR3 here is CASSLTSGTSTDTQYF. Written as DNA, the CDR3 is TGCGCCAGCAGCTTAACTAGCGGGACTAGCACAGATACGCAGTATTTT.

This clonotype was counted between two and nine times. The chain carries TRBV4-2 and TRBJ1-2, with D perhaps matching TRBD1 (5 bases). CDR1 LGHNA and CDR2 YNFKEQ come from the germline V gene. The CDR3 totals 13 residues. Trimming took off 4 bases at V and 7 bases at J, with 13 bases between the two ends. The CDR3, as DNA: TGTGCCAGCAGCCCGGTGGGGGATAGTGGCTACACCTTC. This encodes CASSPVGDSGYTF.

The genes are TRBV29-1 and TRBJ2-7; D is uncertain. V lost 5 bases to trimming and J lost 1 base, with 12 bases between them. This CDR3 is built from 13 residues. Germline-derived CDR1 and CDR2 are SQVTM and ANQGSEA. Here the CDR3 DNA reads TGCAGCGTTCAAGGACGGATATCCTACGAGCAGTACTTC. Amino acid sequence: CSVQGRISYEQYF.